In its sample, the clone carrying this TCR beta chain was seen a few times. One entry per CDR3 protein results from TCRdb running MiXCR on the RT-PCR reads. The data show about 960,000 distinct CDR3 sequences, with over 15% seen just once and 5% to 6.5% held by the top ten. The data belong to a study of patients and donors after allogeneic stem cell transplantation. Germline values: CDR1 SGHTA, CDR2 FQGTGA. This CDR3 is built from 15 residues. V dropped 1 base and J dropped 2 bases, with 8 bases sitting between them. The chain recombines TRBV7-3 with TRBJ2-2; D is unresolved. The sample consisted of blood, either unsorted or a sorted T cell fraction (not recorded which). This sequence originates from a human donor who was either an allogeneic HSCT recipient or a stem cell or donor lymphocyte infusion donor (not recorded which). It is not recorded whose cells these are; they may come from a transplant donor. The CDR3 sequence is CASSLKHSNTGELFF. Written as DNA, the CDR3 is TGTGCCAGCAGCTTAAAACACTCTAACACCGGGGAGCTGTTTTTT. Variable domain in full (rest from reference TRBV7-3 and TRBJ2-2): GAGVSQTPSNKVTEKGKYVELRCDPISGHTALYWYRQSLGQGPEFLIYFQGTGAADDSGLPNDRFFAVRPEGSVSTLKIQRTERGDSAVYLCASSLKHSNTGELFFGEGSRLTVL.